The rows below give T cell receptor beta chains drawn from one sample of a study of T cells in Graves' hyperthyroidism and ophthalmopathy. From the multiplex PCR reads, TCRdb called clonotypes with MiXCR, one entry per CDR3 protein. This table has about 290,000 distinct CDR3 sequences, roughly 13% appearing once. The sample was blood. These receptors were collected from a woman aged 40 to 55 with Graves' hyperthyroidism. Both conserved end residues are part of each CDR3. D genes are given only for firm matches. Not all rows give a size; the values are once, few, many and, for expanded clones, a class.

DNA,CDR3,D,V,size,J
TGCGCCAGCAGCCAAGATAGTAGGGGAGCTGGCTACACCTTC,CASSQDSRGAGYTF,.,TRBV4-1,.,TRBJ1-2
TGTGCCACCGTAGCCGTGGCGGGCCCCTACAATGAGCAGTTCTTC,CATVAVAGPYNEQFF,.,TRBV18,.,TRBJ2-1
TGTGCCAGCAGTCGGGGAGGACCTTACGAGCAGTACTTC,CASSRGGPYEQYF,.,TRBV12-3/TRBV12-4,.,TRBJ2-7
TGTGCCAGTCTGACGGATTCCGGGGAGCTGTTTTTT,CASLTDSGELFF,.,TRBV19,.,TRBJ2-2
TGTGCCAGCAGTTACCCCGGACAGGCCTACGAGCAGTACTTC,CASSYPGQAYEQYF,TRBD1,TRBV6-6,many,TRBJ2-7
TGTGCCAGCACACTGGGACAGTTTAATGAAAAACTGTTTTTT,CASTLGQFNEKLFF,TRBD1,TRBV28,.,TRBJ1-4
TGTGCCAGCAGCCGAGCGACTAGCGGAAAATCCTACGAGCAGTACTTC,CASSRATSGKSYEQYF,TRBD2,TRBV6-1,many,TRBJ2-7
TGTGCCAGCAGCCGCGGACATGGAGGATACGAGCAGTACTTC,CASSRGHGGYEQYF,.,TRBV2,few,TRBJ2-7
TGTGCTAGTGGTTTCAGGCTCGGAGACTACAACAATGAGCAGTTCTTC,CASGFRLGDYNNEQFF,.,TRBV12-5,many,TRBJ2-1
TGTGCCAGCAGTAGGACAGCCAACTCTCTATTTGATGAGCAGTTCTTC,CASSRTANSLFDEQFF,.,TRBV27,.,TRBJ2-1